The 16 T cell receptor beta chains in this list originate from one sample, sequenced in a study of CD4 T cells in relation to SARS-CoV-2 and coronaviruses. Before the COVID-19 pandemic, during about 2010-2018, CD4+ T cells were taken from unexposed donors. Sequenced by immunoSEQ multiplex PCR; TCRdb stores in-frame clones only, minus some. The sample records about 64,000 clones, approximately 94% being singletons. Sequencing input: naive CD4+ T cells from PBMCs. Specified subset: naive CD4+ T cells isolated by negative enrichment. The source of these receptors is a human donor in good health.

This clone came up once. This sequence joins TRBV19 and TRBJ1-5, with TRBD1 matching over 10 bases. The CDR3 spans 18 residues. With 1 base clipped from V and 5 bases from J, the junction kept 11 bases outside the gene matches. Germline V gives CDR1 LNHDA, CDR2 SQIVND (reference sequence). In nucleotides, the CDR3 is TGTGCCAGTAGTATAGTAGTTCTGGGACAGGGGAGGGATCAGCCCCAGCATTTT. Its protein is CASSIVVLGQGRDQPQHF.

The CDR3 DNA reads as TGTGCCAGCAGTTTTTACAGCCACACGGAAAACATTCAGTACTTC. It specifies CASSFYSHTENIQYF. This sequence joins TRBV28 and TRBJ2-4; D gene uncertain. The V gene lost 3 bases and the J gene lost 5 bases, with 14 bases spanning the gap. Germline CDR1 is MDHEN and CDR2 is SYDVKM. CDR3 size: 15 residues.

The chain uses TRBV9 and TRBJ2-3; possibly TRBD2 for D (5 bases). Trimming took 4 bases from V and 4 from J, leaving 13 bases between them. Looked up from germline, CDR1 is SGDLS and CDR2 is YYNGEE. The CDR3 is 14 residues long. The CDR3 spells CASSLPELADTQYF. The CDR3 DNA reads TGTGCCAGCAGCTTGCCTGAACTAGCAGATACGCAGTATTTT.

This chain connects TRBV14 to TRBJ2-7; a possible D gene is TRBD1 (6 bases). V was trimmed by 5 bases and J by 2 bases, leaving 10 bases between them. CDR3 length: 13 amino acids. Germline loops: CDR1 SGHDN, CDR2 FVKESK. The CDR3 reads CASSYGQTYEQYF. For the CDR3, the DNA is TGTGCCAGCAGCTACGGACAGACCTACGAGCAGTACTTC.

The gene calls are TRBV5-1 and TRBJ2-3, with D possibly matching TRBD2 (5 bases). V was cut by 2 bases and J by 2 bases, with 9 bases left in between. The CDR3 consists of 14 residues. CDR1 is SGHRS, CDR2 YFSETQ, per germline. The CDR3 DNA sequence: TGCGCCAGCAGCTTAGCGGAACCCACAGATACGCAGTATTTT. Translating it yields CASSLAEPTDTQYF.

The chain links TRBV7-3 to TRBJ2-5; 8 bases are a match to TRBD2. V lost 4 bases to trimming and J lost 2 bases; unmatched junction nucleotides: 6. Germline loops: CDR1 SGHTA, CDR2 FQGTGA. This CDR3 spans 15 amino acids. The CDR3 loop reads CASSSFSGKQETQYF. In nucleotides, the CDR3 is TGTGCCAGCAGCTCCTTTAGCGGGAAACAAGAGACCCAGTACTTC.

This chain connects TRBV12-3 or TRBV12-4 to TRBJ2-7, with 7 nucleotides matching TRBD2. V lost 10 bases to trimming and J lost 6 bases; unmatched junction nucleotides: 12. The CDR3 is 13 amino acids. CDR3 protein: CATSVEGGSEQYF. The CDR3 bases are TGTGCCACATCAGTAGAGGGAGGGAGCGAGCAGTACTTC.

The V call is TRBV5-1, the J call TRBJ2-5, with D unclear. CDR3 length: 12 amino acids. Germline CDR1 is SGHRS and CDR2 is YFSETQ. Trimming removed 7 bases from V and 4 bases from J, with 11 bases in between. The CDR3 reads CASGSPVETQYF. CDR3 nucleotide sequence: TGCGCCAGCGGATCCCCAGTAGAGACCCAGTACTTC.

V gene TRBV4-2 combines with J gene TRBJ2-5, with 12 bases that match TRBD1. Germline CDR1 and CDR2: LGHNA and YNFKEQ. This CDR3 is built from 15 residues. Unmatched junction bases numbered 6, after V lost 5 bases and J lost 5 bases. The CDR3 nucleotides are TGTGCCAGCAGCGGTCCGGGACAGGGGGCTGAGACCCAGTACTTC. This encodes CASSGPGQGAETQYF.

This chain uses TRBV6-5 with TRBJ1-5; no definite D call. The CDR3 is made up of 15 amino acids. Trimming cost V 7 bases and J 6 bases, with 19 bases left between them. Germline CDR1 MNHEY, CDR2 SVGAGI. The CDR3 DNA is TGTGCCAGCATCGGGATGTTGGGTTGGAGTCAGCCCCAGCATTTT. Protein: CASIGMLGWSQPQHF.

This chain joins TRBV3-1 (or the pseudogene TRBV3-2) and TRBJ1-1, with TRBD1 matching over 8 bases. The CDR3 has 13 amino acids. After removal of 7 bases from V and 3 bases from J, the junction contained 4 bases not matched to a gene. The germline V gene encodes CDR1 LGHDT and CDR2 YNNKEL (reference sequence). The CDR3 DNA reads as TGTGCCAGCAACGGACAGGGATACACTGAAGCTTTCTTT. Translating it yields CASNGQGYTEAFF.

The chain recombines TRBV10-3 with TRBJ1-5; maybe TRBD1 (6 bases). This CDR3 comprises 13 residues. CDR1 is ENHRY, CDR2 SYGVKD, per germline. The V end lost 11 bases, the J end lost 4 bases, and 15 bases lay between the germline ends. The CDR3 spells CASTGQGNQPQHF. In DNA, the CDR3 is TGTGCCTCCACCGGGCAGGGGAATCAGCCCCAGCATTTT.

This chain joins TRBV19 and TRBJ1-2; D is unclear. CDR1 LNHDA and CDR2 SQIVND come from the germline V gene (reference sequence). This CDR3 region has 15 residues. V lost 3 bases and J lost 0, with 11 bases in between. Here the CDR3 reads CASSMVAPANYGYTF. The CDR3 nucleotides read TGTGCCAGTAGTATGGTGGCGCCGGCTAACTATGGCTACACCTTC.

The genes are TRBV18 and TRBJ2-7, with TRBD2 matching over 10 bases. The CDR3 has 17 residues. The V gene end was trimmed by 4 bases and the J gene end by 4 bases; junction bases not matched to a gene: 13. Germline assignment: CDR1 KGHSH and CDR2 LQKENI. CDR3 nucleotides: TGTGCCAGCTCACATGGCAGCCAGCCTAGCGGGAGTTACGAGCAGTACTTC. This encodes CASSHGSQPSGSYEQYF.

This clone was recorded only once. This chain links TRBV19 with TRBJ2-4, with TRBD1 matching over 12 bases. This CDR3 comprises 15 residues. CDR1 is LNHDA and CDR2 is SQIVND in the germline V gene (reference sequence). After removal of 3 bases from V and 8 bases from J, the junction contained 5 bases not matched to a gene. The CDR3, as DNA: TGTGCCAGTAGTATCGACGGGACAGGGGGCGACATTCAGTACTTC. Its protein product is CASSIDGTGGDIQYF.

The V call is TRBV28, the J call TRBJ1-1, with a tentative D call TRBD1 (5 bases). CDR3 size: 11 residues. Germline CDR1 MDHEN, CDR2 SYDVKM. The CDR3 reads CATRVNTEAFF. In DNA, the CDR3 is TGTGCAACCAGGGTGAACACTGAAGCTTTCTTT.